This T cell receptor (beta chain) was observed in a study of blood T cells in healthy people across ages. In the study overall: Capture via template switching afforded approximately one barcoded beta molecule per two T cells.

J lost 2 bases, V lost 3 bases, and 1 base had no gene match. The CDR3 is 13 residues long. Germline V gives CDR1 LNHNV, CDR2 YYDKDF (reference sequence). It was with a sample-barcoded 5' primer and a J-beta primer mix that a second PCR of about 7 to 12 cycles was run. With 12 random nucleotides, a template-switch adaptor tagged each individual cDNA molecule. TCRdb fed the 5' RACE reads into MiXCR, producing one record per CDR3 protein. The data show 1.5 million to 2 million distinct CDR3 sequences, roughly 30% seen once. The extraction recovered at least 6 micrograms of total RNA per sample. Sequenced input: blood. The rearrangement uses TRBV15 and TRBJ2-7; 7 bases fit TRBD1. The clonotype was recovered from a woman aged 25-40 years in good health. For the CDR3, the DNA is TGTGCCACCAGCAGCGGACAGGCCTACGAGCAGTACTTC. As protein: CATSSGQAYEQYF.